The T cell receptor (beta chain) described here comes from a study of shared clonotypes between healthy human individuals. At the level of the study: CD4 naive and memory got three plates each, CD8 naive two, CD8 memory one.

Overall study results and limits: Non-shared clonotypes displayed generation probabilities falling below those of clonotypes present in all four donors. Estimated clonotype richness was generally higher in naive than memory subsets. The study's rarefaction showed incomplete sorted-subset sequencing despite large depth.

Clones were read by immunoSEQ multiplex PCR, and TCRdb kept only the in-frame ones, dropping some. Of 2 million or so clones listed, roughly 94% are singletons. Concerning this clone itself: As yet, its antigen is unknown.

This CDR3 has 15 residues. Trimming took 0 bases from V and 4 from J, leaving 14 bases between them. The germline gives CDR1 SGHRS, CDR2 YFSETQ. This clonotype was obtained from a man aged 18 to 35 in good health. This chain connects TRBV5-1 to TRBJ2-7, with D hard to call. The sample consisted of naive CD4+ T cells sorted from blood. Described subset: CD45RA+ positively selected. The CDR3 region is CASSLDGYGFYEQYF. The CDR3 DNA sequence: TGCGCCAGCAGCTTGGATGGATACGGTTTTTACGAGCAGTACTTC.